The source of this T cell receptor beta chain is a study of T cells after yellow fever vaccination. The CDR3 contains 11 residues. The germline gives CDR1 MDHEN, CDR2 SYDVKM. The V end lost 11 bases, the J end lost 6 bases, and 11 bases lay between the germline ends. The sample holds many counts of this clonotype. MiXCR, run by TCRdb on the 5' RACE reads, gives a single entry per CDR3 protein. The data contain 150,000 or so distinct CDR3 sequences, approximately 6.6% of them singletons. The receptor comes from a man younger than 40 who received the YFV17D yellow fever vaccine. Sequences were derived from CD4+ T cells sorted from PBMCs, sampled 10 days after the yellow fever booster vaccination. This sequence joins TRBV28 and TRBJ2-1; D might be TRBD2 (6 bases). Written as DNA, the CDR3 is TGTGCCTCGGAGGGGATCAATGAGCAGTTCTTC. Translation: CASEGINEQFF.